The TCR beta chain described here comes from a study of blood T cell repertoires in COVID-19. J gave up 15 bases and V 5 bases, and 16 bases lay outside the gene matches. CDR1 and CDR2 (germline): MNHEY, SMNVEV (reference sequence). The CDR3 runs 15 residues. TCRdb's table, derived via immunoSEQ multiplex PCR, lists solely in-frame clones and lacks some. Of hundreds of thousands of clones listed, about nine tenths were seen once; the top ten hold approximately 5%. This TCR was recovered from a man aged 55 to 70 who had recovered from COVID-19. V gene TRBV27 combines with J gene TRBJ1-6; 7 bases match TRBD1. The sequenced sample consisted of PBMCs or T cells enriched from blood (not recorded which). The CDR3 reads CASSLSQGVGFILHF. CDR3 DNA: TGTGCCAGCAGTCTGAGTCAGGGGGTAGGTTTCATCCTCCACTTT.